The 20 T cell receptor beta chains below all came from one sample that was sequenced in a study of CD8 T cells in Susac syndrome. Reverse transcription of roughly 0.5 to 1 ug RNA was carried out with random hexamers. TCRdb reprocessed the immunoSEQ multiplex PCR reads with MiXCR, giving one entry per CDR3 protein. The sample carries roughly 110,000 distinct CDR3 sequences, 94% recorded once. Source material: CD8+ T cells from PBMCs. The receptors stem from a human donor with Susac syndrome.

The chain recombines TRBV3-1 with TRBJ2-3; perhaps TRBD1 as D (6 bases). V gave up 4 bases and J gave up 3 bases, with 17 bases separating them. The germline V gene has CDR1 LGHDT and CDR2 YNNKEL (reference sequence). The CDR3 spans 16 residues. CDR3 loop: CASSPKSAGVTDTQYF. The CDR3 region has the DNA TGTGCCAGCAGCCCGAAGTCAGCAGGGGTGACAGATACGCAGTATTTT.

The chain joins TRBV29-1 to TRBJ1-1, with unresolved D. The germline V gene has CDR1 SQVTM and CDR2 ANQGSEA. Trimming pared 1 base from V and 5 bases from J, leaving 11 bases between. The CDR3 is 13 residues long. DNA of the CDR3: TGCAGCGTTGAAGTCCCCTCTAGGACTGAAGCTTTCTTT. This codes for CSVEVPSRTEAFF.

The genes are TRBV27 and TRBJ1-1, with TRBD1 identical over 8 bases. This CDR3 has 13 amino acids. Germline V CDR1 and CDR2: MNHEY, SMNVEV (reference sequence). The junction had 5 bases not matched to a gene; V was cut back by 5 bases and J by 6 bases. The CDR3 DNA reads TGTGCCAGCAGTGCAGGGGGCCTGGCTGAAGCTTTCTTT. As protein: CASSAGGLAEAFF.

The V and J genes are TRBV19 and TRBJ2-3; no clear D. This CDR3 is 16 amino acids long. Germline CDR1 is LNHDA and CDR2 is SQIVND (reference sequence). Trimming shortened V by 5 bases and J by 1 base, and 16 bases separated the two germline ends. The DNA of the CDR3 is TGTGCCAGTAGTGCAGCCGACGGGTCGCGCACAGATACGCAGTATTTT. Translated, it gives CASSAADGSRTDTQYF.

This sequence joins TRBV29-1 and TRBJ1-1; TRBD1 matches 9 bases. This CDR3 comprises 14 residues. Germline values: CDR1 SQVTM, CDR2 ANQGSEA. J lost 4 bases, V lost 4 bases, and 7 bases had no gene match. The DNA for the CDR3 is TGCAGCGTTGCCGGGACAGGGATGGGCACTGAAGCTTTCTTT. Translation gives CSVAGTGMGTEAFF.

The J gene is TRBJ2-5, the V gene TRBV6-5; 7 bases match TRBD2. The CDR3 length is 13 residues. Germline loops: CDR1 MNHEY, CDR2 SVGAGI. J gave up 4 bases and V 4 bases, and 3 bases lay outside the gene matches. For the CDR3, the DNA is TGTGCCAGCAGTTGGGGCGGGGGAGAGACCCAGTACTTC. This gives the protein CASSWGGGETQYF.

This clonotype showed up just once. The CDR3, as DNA: TGCAGTGCTAGAGGGTGGGGCTCCTACGAGCAGTACTTC. It encodes CSARGWGSYEQYF. This rearrangement joins TRBV20-1 to TRBJ2-7, with D hard to call. V was cut by 1 base and J by 0 bases, with 7 bases left in between. CDR1 and CDR2 (germline): DFQATT, SNEGSKA (reference sequence). The CDR3 is made up of 13 amino acids.

V usage is TRBV13 and J usage is TRBJ2-5; tentatively, D is TRBD2 (6 bases). The germline V and J ends were trimmed by 5 bases and 3 bases, with 10 bases remaining between them. Germline V gene data show CDR1 as PRHDT and CDR2 as FYEKMQ (reference sequence). The CDR3 loop spans 13 amino acids. The CDR3 sequence: CASSLRTKETQYF. As DNA, the CDR3 is TGTGCCAGCAGCCTAAGGACTAAAGAGACCCAGTACTTC.

This clonotype came up once. The rearrangement uses TRBV13 and TRBJ2-7; D perhaps matches TRBD1 (7 bases). Trimming took off 4 bases at V and 6 bases at J, with 10 bases between the two ends. The CDR3 length is 12 residues. Germline V CDR1 and CDR2: PRHDT, FYEKMQ (reference sequence). CDR3 sequence: CASSYRGGEQYF. In nucleotides, the CDR3 is TGTGCCAGCAGCTACAGGGGAGGCGAGCAGTACTTC. The variable domain in full, completed from reference TRBV13 and TRBJ2-7, reads AAGVIQSPRHLIKEKRETATLKCYPIPRHDTVYWYQQGPGQDPQFLISFYEKMQSDKGSIPDRFSAQQFSDYHSELNMSSLELGDSALYFCASSYRGGEQYFGPGTRLTVT.

The V call is TRBV7-8, the J call TRBJ2-7, with 9 bases that match TRBD2. After removal of 2 bases from V and 2 bases from J, the junction contained 4 bases not matched to a gene. The CDR3 extends over 15 amino acids. Germline lookup yields CDR1 SGHVS and CDR2 FQNEAQ. DNA of the CDR3: TGTGCCAGCAGCTTACCTAGCGGGGTTCCCTACGAGCAGTACTTC. Its protein product is CASSLPSGVPYEQYF.

The chain is built from TRBV29-1 and TRBJ1-3, with unresolved D. Germline values: CDR1 SQVTM, CDR2 ANQGSEA. V dropped 0 bases and J dropped 3 bases, with 9 bases sitting between them. The CDR3 consists of 14 residues. CDR3: CSVEEVGNGNTIYF. The CDR3 DNA reads TGCAGCGTTGAAGAGGTCGGGAATGGAAACACCATATATTTT.

This rearrangement joins TRBV9 to TRBJ2-7; no definite D call. The CDR3 runs to 14 residues. V was cut by 0 bases and J by 0 bases, with 7 bases left in between. From germline, CDR1 is SGDLS and CDR2 YYNGEE. The CDR3: CASSVGSLSYEQYF. The CDR3, as DNA: TGTGCCAGCAGCGTAGGTAGTCTCTCCTACGAGCAGTACTTC. Combining the CDR3 with reference TRBV9 and TRBJ2-7 gives the whole variable domain DSGVTQTPKHLITATGQRVTLRCSPRSGDLSVYWYQQSLDQGLQFLIQYYNGEERAKGNILERFSAQQFPDLHSELNLSSLELGDSALYFCASSVGSLSYEQYFGPGTRLTVT.

The V and J genes are TRBV15 and TRBJ1-2; no reliable D call. The CDR3 length is 15 residues. Germline V gene sequence: CDR1 LNHNV, CDR2 YYDKDF (reference sequence). V was shortened by 2 bases and J by 1 base, with 11 bases between the two germline ends. The chain's CDR3 is CATSRQDGYNYGYTF. CDR3 DNA sequence: TGTGCCACCAGCAGACAGGACGGATATAACTATGGCTACACCTTC.

The chain recombines TRBV6-6 with TRBJ2-1; TRBD2 matches at 7 bases. With 4 bases clipped from V and 3 bases from J, the junction kept 3 bases outside the gene matches. In germline, CDR1 is MNHNY, CDR2 SVGAGI (reference sequence). This CDR3 is built from 14 residues. The DNA for the CDR3 is TGTGCCAGCAGTTCCCGGGACTACTACAATGAGCAGTTCTTC. This sequence encodes CASSSRDYYNEQFF.

This chain joins TRBV14 and TRBJ2-5, with D perhaps matching TRBD1 or TRBD2 (6 bases each). This CDR3 region has 15 residues. The V gene lost 0 bases and the J gene lost 4 bases, with 12 bases spanning the gap. The germline V gene encodes CDR1 SGHDN and CDR2 FVKESK. The CDR3 spells CASSQDGGPGETQYF. DNA of the CDR3: TGTGCCAGCAGCCAAGATGGGGGGCCGGGAGAGACCCAGTACTTC.

V usage is TRBV10-3 and J usage is TRBJ2-5, with 8 positions matching TRBD1. After removal of 6 bases from V and 5 bases from J, the junction contained 14 bases not matched to a gene. CDR3 size: 16 residues. Germline CDR1 ENHRY, CDR2 SYGVKD. The CDR3 loop reads CAISSPSGGPKETQYF. The CDR3 nucleotides are TGTGCCATCAGCTCACCCTCAGGGGGCCCTAAGGAGACCCAGTACTTC.

The V and J genes are TRBV27 and TRBJ2-7; TRBD2 matches at 8 bases. The V and J ends lost 2 bases and 3 bases, in that order; junction bases with no gene match: 3. CDR3 length: 14 amino acids. Germline CDR1 reads MNHEY; CDR2 reads SMNVEV (reference sequence). CDR3 sequence (DNA): TGTGCCAGCAGTTTAGGGGCGGGGGGCTACGAGCAGTACTTC. Translated, it gives CASSLGAGGYEQYF.

The chain is built from TRBV27 and TRBJ2-7; perhaps TRBD1 as D (6 bases). Between the trimmed V and J ends, which lost 1 base and 3 bases, there was a span of 10 bases. Germline lookup yields CDR1 MNHEY and CDR2 SMNVEV (reference sequence). The CDR3 has 14 amino acids. The CDR3: CASSLYRAHYEQYF. As DNA, the CDR3 is TGTGCCAGCAGTTTATACAGGGCCCACTACGAGCAGTACTTC.

The V and J genes are TRBV29-1 and TRBJ2-7, with TRBD1 matching 7 bases. With V trimmed by 0 bases and J by 1 base, 3 bases remained unmatched. CDR1 and CDR2 (germline): SQVTM, ANQGSEA. The CDR3 covers 14 residues. The CDR3 here is CSVEDRGTSYEQYF. CDR3 DNA: TGCAGCGTTGAAGACAGGGGGACATCCTACGAGCAGTACTTC.

The V gene is TRBV3-1, the J gene TRBJ2-1; D remains unclear. Germline lookup yields CDR1 LGHDT and CDR2 YNNKEL (reference sequence). The CDR3 spans 14 residues. V lost 5 bases, J lost 9 bases, and 17 bases lay in between. This CDR3 reads CASSGDNMWVEQFF. CDR3 bases: TGTGCCAGCAGCGGAGACAACATGTGGGTTGAGCAGTTCTTC.